This TCR beta chain is from a study of blood T cells in healthy people across ages (dated by TCRdb to the mid-2010s). With respect to the entire study: In model experiments, roughly one uniquely barcoded TCR beta cDNA molecule per two T cells was captured by template switching. Four age groups were formed from the donors: young (average approximately 15 years), middle-aged (around 37), aged (62) and long-lived (around 82). The study measured age-related changes in TCR beta repertoire diversity using deep sequencing normalized with unique cDNA molecular identifiers. For two donors (one aged 18 to 29 and one aged 80 or older), the study analyzed two additional independent replicas of 1 million unique cDNA reads from the same blood draw. Donors of different ages were randomly distributed across sequencing lanes to avoid experimental bias. Study-level results and caveats: Donor CMV infection status was unknown, potentially confounding age-related changes in expanded clonotypes. The percentage of naive T cells measured by flow cytometry correlated strongly with observed TCR beta diversity. Estimates of total diversity from one million sequenced T cells were regarded as lower bounds and underestimates. Observed TCR beta diversity per million T cells fell roughly linearly with age, and a significant reduction was already apparent by age about 38. Compared with the aged group, the long-lived group had more naive CD4+ T cells, fewer expanded clones and increased TCR diversity, a pattern suggesting age selection. Since profiling was done on bulk unsorted PBMCs, naive and antigen-experienced compartments could not be conclusively compared.

V has 4 bases trimmed and J has 3 bases trimmed; junction bases matching no gene number 4. Based on the germline V gene (reference sequence), the CDR1 and CDR2 sequences are DFQATT and SNEGSKA. Including cysteine and phenylalanine, the CDR3 has 14 amino acids. The retained sequence is limited to the CDR3, 42 bases, with the frame set at the first base. Systemically healthy Caucasian individuals from Russia, approximately 39 in total and aged about 6 to 90 years, were included as donors. Approximately 9.3 milliliters of peripheral blood were collected from each donor into EDTA-treated Vacutainer tubes. Ficoll-Paque density-gradient centrifugation was used to isolate PBMCs, with at least 7 million obtained per sample. Trizol reagent was used to extract total RNA from PBMCs, with at least 5 micrograms per sample. For every donor, flow cytometry on a PBMC aliquot measured the percentage of naive CD45RAhigh/CD27high T cells.

Library preparation used 5' RACE. TCRdb names Illumina HiSeq 2500 as the instrument used. A second roughly 7 to 11 cycle PCR used a sample-barcoded 5' primer and a J-beta primer mix. A unique molecular identifier was introduced onto each TCR beta cDNA molecule by a template-switch 5' adaptor carrying 12 random nucleotides. At least 2.5 million CDR3-containing paired-end reads were obtained from each sample. All of the RNA was converted into first-strand cDNA using the Mint cDNA synthesis kit, with a TRBC-specific oligonucleotide serving as the primer. Following uracil-DNA glycosylase treatment, all cDNA underwent a first 18-cycle PCR with the universal primers M1SS and BC2_uni_R. In the original analysis: For normalization, 1 million high-quality reads were randomly selected from each sample, with every read carrying a distinct molecular identifier. Reads with shared molecular identifiers were discarded instead of being binned into consensus sequences. CDR3 identification, clonotype clustering and error correction used MiTCR with a Q25 quality threshold and the strictest error-elimination algorithm. A nonparametric unseen species model using Euler transformation provided a lower-bound estimate of total TCR beta diversity. The raw public reads went through TCRdb reprocessing: fastp at Q25, MiXCR clone calling, in-frame beta chains kept. Every distinct CDR3 protein forms one entry, paired with its most common genes and DNA. The V and J calls and clone size come from TCRdb's table, not from the authors' own analysis. The sample table shows hundreds of thousands of distinct CDR3 sequences, and roughly 56% are seen once. The ten largest account for 25% to 30% of the sample.

On this clonotype itself: Its specific antigen is unknown. No quality values exist for individual bases; no much larger clone is one base distant.

The chain is made from TRBV20-1 and TRBJ2-3; the junction holds 10 bases that match TRBD2. This TCR came from a man aged 35-49 years in good health. The sequenced sample was blood. The DNA is TGCAGTGCTAAGAGCGGGGGGGCTACAGATACGCAGTATTTT. Protein translation: CSAKSGGATDTQYF.